These 21 T cell receptor beta chains share one sample of origin, sequenced in a study of blood T cell repertoires in COVID-19. Here immunoSEQ multiplex PCR was the method, and the copy in TCRdb shows in-frame clones only, minus some. The table includes about 170,000 clones, roughly 93% detected once. The sample taken for sequencing was peripheral blood. These receptors originate from a man between 18 and 29 years old with COVID-19, enrolled during active disease.

The chain recombines TRBV24-1 with TRBJ2-7; D unclear. CDR3 size: 15 residues. V was trimmed by 3 bases and J by 2 bases, leaving 13 bases between them. Germline CDR1 reads KGHDR; CDR2 reads SFDVKD. CDR3 sequence reads: CATSDGQAYTYEQYF. As DNA, the CDR3 is TGTGCCACCAGTGATGGGCAGGCCTACACCTACGAGCAGTACTTC.

The V call is TRBV28, the J call TRBJ1-5; a weak D match, TRBD1 (6 bases). CDR3 length: 13 amino acids. The V end lost 4 bases, the J end lost 2 bases, and 6 bases lay between the germline ends. CDR1 MDHEN and CDR2 SYDVKM come from the germline V gene. The CDR3 coding sequence is TGTGCCAGCAGTTCAGGGGGCAATCAGCCCCAGCATTTT. As protein: CASSSGGNQPQHF.

The gene calls are TRBV9 and TRBJ2-1; 7 bases fit TRBD2. The length of the CDR3 is 14 residues. The V gene end was trimmed by 0 bases and the J gene end by 6 bases; junction bases not matched to a gene: 3. The germline CDR1 and CDR2 sequences are SGDLS and YYNGEE. For the CDR3, the DNA is TGTGCCAGCAGCGTAGGATGGGGGGGCAATGAGCAGTTCTTC. Translated, it gives CASSVGWGGNEQFF. The full variable domain, its missing parts supplied by reference TRBV9 and TRBJ2-1, is DSGVTQTPKHLITATGQRVTLRCSPRSGDLSVYWYQQSLDQGLQFLIQYYNGEERAKGNILERFSAQQFPDLHSELNLSSLELGDSALYFCASSVGWGGNEQFFGPGTRLTVL.

The V gene is TRBV7-9, the J gene TRBJ2-2, with D unresolved. The CDR3 loop spans 12 amino acids. Per germline, CDR1 SEHNR and CDR2 FQNEAQ (reference sequence). Trimming took 5 bases from V and 9 from J, leaving 10 bases between them. In DNA, the CDR3 is TGTGCCAGCAGCAAGGCGGTATGGGAGCTGTTTTTT. This sequence encodes CASSKAVWELFF. Full variable domain (remainder filled in from reference TRBV7-9 and TRBJ2-2): DTGVSQNPRHKITKRGQNVTFRCDPISEHNRLYWYRQTLGQGPEFLTYFQNEAQLEKSRLLSDRFSAERPKGSFSTLEIQRTEQGDSAMYLCASSKAVWELFFGEGSRLTVL.

V is TRBV7-9 and J is TRBJ1-1, with D tentatively TRBD1 (5 bases). Trimming removed 3 bases from V and 0 bases from J, with 11 bases in between. Germline CDR1 and CDR2: SEHNR and FQNEAQ (reference sequence). There are 15 residues in the CDR3. The DNA for the CDR3 is TGTGCCAGCAGCTTTTTAGACAGAATGAACACTGAAGCTTTCTTT. Its translation: CASSFLDRMNTEAFF.

The DNA for the CDR3 is TGTGCCAGCAGTCTCCCCGGAAGCGGTACGCAGTATTTT. Encoded protein: CASSLPGSGTQYF. The V and J genes are TRBV28 and TRBJ2-3, with D perhaps matching TRBD2 (5 bases). Trimming took off 5 bases at V and 8 bases at J, with 14 bases between the two ends. This CDR3 is built from 13 residues. In germline, CDR1 is MDHEN, CDR2 SYDVKM.

This sequence joins TRBV27 and TRBJ2-1, with D possibly matching TRBD1 (6 bases). Trimming took 6 bases from V and 6 from J, leaving 12 bases between them. CDR1 MNHEY and CDR2 SMNVEV come from the germline V gene (reference sequence). The CDR3 is 13 residues long. The CDR3 protein is CASSNRVTNEQFF. In DNA form, the CDR3 reads TGTGCCAGCAGCAACAGGGTAACCAATGAGCAGTTCTTC.

V usage is TRBV11-2 and J usage is TRBJ2-1, with 9 bases matching TRBD2. CDR1 is SGHAT, CDR2 FQNNGV, per germline. This CDR3 contains 15 residues. With 6 bases clipped from V and 0 bases from J, the junction kept 3 bases outside the gene matches. Written as DNA, the CDR3 is TGTGCCAGCAGTCTAGCGGGAAGCTCCTACAATGAGCAGTTCTTC. This translates into CASSLAGSSYNEQFF. The full variable domain, with the rest looked up from reference TRBV11-2 and TRBJ2-1, is EAGVAQSPRYKIIEKRQSVAFWCNPISGHATLYWYQQILGQGPKLLIQFQNNGVVDDSQLPKDRFSAERLKGVDSTLKIQPAKLEDSAVYLCASSLAGSSYNEQFFGPGTRLTVL.

The genes are TRBV27 and TRBJ2-7; no clear D. Germline V gene data show CDR1 as MNHEY and CDR2 as SMNVEV (reference sequence). The CDR3 spans 13 residues. The V end was cut by 3 bases, the J end by 2 bases, with 8 bases between. In nucleotides, the CDR3 is TGTGCCAGCAGTTTCTACCCCCCCTACGAGCAGTACTTC. This sequence encodes CASSFYPPYEQYF.

The V gene is TRBV10-3, the J gene TRBJ1-6; tentatively, D is TRBD1 (5 bases). CDR1 ENHRY and CDR2 SYGVKD come from the germline V gene. V lost 4 bases to trimming and J lost 7 bases, with 11 bases between them. CDR3 length equals 14 residues. The CDR3 is CAISADIRNSPLHF. Written as DNA, the CDR3 is TGTGCCATCAGTGCGGACATCCGCAATTCACCCCTCCACTTT.

This clone has a handful of counts. This chain uses TRBV4-1 with TRBJ2-7, with TRBD1 matching over 7 bases. CDR1 is MGHRA, CDR2 YSYEKL, per germline. Trimming took 3 bases from V and 3 from J; bases not matched to a gene: 5. CDR3 length: 14 residues. As DNA, the CDR3 is TGCGCCAGCAGCCACCAGACAGGGAACTACGAGCAGTACTTC. Encoded protein: CASSHQTGNYEQYF.

The genes are TRBV19 and TRBJ2-1; perhaps TRBD1 as D (6 bases). The CDR3 loop spans 16 amino acids. V was clipped by 4 bases and J by 2 bases, with 15 bases between them. Germline values: CDR1 LNHDA, CDR2 SQIVND (reference sequence). The CDR3 bases are TGTGCCAGTAGTAATCAAAACAGGGAACCCTACAATGAGCAGTTCTTC. Translated: CASSNQNREPYNEQFF.

The chain employs TRBV11-2 and TRBJ2-6; 8 nucleotides align to TRBD2. CDR1 SGHAT and CDR2 FQNNGV come from the germline V gene. V dropped 5 bases and J dropped 0; count of bases not matched to a gene: 9. The length of the CDR3 is 18 residues. The DNA for the CDR3 is TGTGCCAGCAGCCCGGGGCGGGGGGATTACTCTGGGGCCAACGTCCTGACTTTC. Its translation: CASSPGRGDYSGANVLTF.

The chain has TRBV7-9 and TRBJ2-7, with TRBD2 matching over 7 bases. Per the germline V gene, CDR1 is SEHNR and CDR2 is FQNEAQ (reference sequence). V shed 5 bases and J 1 base; nucleotides not matched to a gene: 8. This CDR3 region has 15 residues. CDR3 region: CASSPSGKLSYEQYF. CDR3 nucleotide sequence: TGTGCCAGCAGCCCCAGCGGGAAGTTGTCCTACGAGCAGTACTTC. The full variable domain, with the rest looked up from reference TRBV7-9 and TRBJ2-7, is DTGVSQNPRHKITKRGQNVTFRCDPISEHNRLYWYRQTLGQGPEFLTYFQNEAQLEKSRLLSDRFSAERPKGSFSTLEIQRTEQGDSAMYLCASSPSGKLSYEQYFGPGTRLTVT.

This clone was observed a single time. The chain has TRBV29-1 and TRBJ2-7; a possible D gene is TRBD1 (6 bases). V dropped 6 bases and J dropped 4 bases, with 10 bases sitting between them. Germline V gene lookup returns CDR1 SQVTM and CDR2 ANQGSEA. This CDR3 has 11 residues. Here the CDR3 DNA reads TGCAGCGTGGTAGGACAGTACGAGCAGTACTTC. Protein: CSVVGQYEQYF.

J is TRBJ2-5 and V is TRBV7-9; 9 positions agree with TRBD2. The V segment lost 5 bases and the J segment 2 bases; nucleotides outside the gene matches: 12. CDR3 length: 17 residues. CDR1 and CDR2 from the germline V gene are SEHNR and FQNEAQ (reference sequence). For the CDR3, the DNA is TGTGCCAGCAGCGCGAGACTAGCGGAGGACCTTCAAGAGACCCAGTACTTC. Translation gives CASSARLAEDLQETQYF.

This clone occurred a few times. CDR3 sequence (DNA): TGTGCCAGCAGTTTGGCAGGGGTTAAGCAGCCCCAGCATTTT. It yields the protein CASSLAGVKQPQHF. The chain joins TRBV27 to TRBJ1-5; D perhaps matches TRBD1 (6 bases). CDR3 length: 14 residues. The V end was cut by 3 bases, the J end by 7 bases, with 13 bases between. Per the germline V gene, CDR1 is MNHEY and CDR2 is SMNVEV (reference sequence).

This rearrangement joins TRBV19 to TRBJ2-2, with D maybe TRBD2 (5 bases). CDR1 is LNHDA and CDR2 is SQIVND in the germline V gene (reference sequence). The CDR3 is 15 residues long. Trimming stripped 3 bases from V and 1 base from J, with 9 bases between. The CDR3 sequence is CASSIVRVNTGELFF. The CDR3, as DNA: TGTGCCAGTAGTATTGTGCGGGTGAACACCGGGGAGCTGTTTTTT. Full variable domain (remainder filled in from reference TRBV19 and TRBJ2-2): DGGITQSPKYLFRKEGQNVTLSCEQNLNHDAMYWYRQDPGQGLRLIYYSQIVNDFQKGDIAEGYSVSREKKESFPLTVTSAQKNPTAFYLCASSIVRVNTGELFFGEGSRLTVL.

The chain couples TRBV5-1 to TRBJ1-1, with TRBD1 as a possible D gene (5 bases). The CDR3 is 13 amino acids. CDR1 is SGHRS and CDR2 is YFSETQ in the germline V gene. Between the trimmed V and J ends, which lost 0 bases and 7 bases, there was a span of 10 bases. CDR3 nucleotides: TGCGCCAGCAGCTTGGCTCAGGGCTTTGAAGCTTTCTTT. It encodes CASSLAQGFEAFF.

This rearrangement joins TRBV3-1 (or the pseudogene TRBV3-2) to TRBJ2-3; 7 nucleotides align to TRBD1. The CDR3 spans 15 residues. CDR1 is LGHDT, CDR2 YNNKEL, per germline (reference sequence). J gave up 2 bases and V 3 bases, and 5 bases lay outside the gene matches. The CDR3: CASSQTGLATDTQYF. For the CDR3, the DNA is TGTGCCAGCAGCCAGACAGGGCTGGCCACAGATACGCAGTATTTT.

The gene calls are TRBV23-1 and TRBJ2-7; the match to TRBD1 covers 9 bases. TRBV23-1 qualifies as an ORF whose function is uncertain. This CDR3 contains 15 residues. The CDR3 sequence: CEVPCRTGVYREQYF. CDR3 DNA: TGCGAAGTCCCCTGCCGGACAGGGGTCTATCGGGAGCAGTACTTC.